This T cell receptor (beta chain) was documented in a study of OX40 agonist ivuxolimab in advanced cancers. The germline gives CDR1 KGHSH, CDR2 LQKENI. V lost 5 bases and J lost 5; bases outside the gene matches: 3. The CDR3 runs to 13 residues. This clone has a single count. Assay used: immunoSEQ multiplex PCR; TCRdb lists only in-frame clones, some missing. The data show approximately 130,000 clones, 85% to 95% seen once. Sequences were derived from CD4+ or CD8+ T cells sorted from blood, sampled in a trial of the OX40 agonist ivuxolimab. This chain connects TRBV18 to TRBJ2-1, with TRBD1 identical over 7 bases. The sequence was collected from an adult with an advanced solid tumor such as melanoma, head and neck, liver or kidney cancer. CDR3 region: CASSTGQDNEQFF. In nucleotides, the CDR3 is TGTGCCAGCTCAACAGGACAGGACAATGAGCAGTTCTTC.